The 26 T cell receptor beta chains in this list originate from one sample, sequenced in a study of T cells in severe cutaneous drug reactions. Sequenced patients had Stevens-Johnson syndrome or toxic epidermal necrolysis caused by carbamazepine. Libraries were made by iRepertoire multiplex PCR with TCR subtype-specific primers for bulk and single-cell sequencing. Using the multiplex PCR reads, TCRdb records one entry per CDR3 protein without DNA. The listing records over 7,000 distinct CDR3 sequences. The material sequenced was cells from a skin blister. These receptors all come from a human donor with a severe cutaneous adverse drug reaction.

Here the CDR3 reads CASRIPGLSYEQYF. The chain couples TRBV28 to TRBJ2-7; as DNA is missing, the TRBD2 call by TCRdb cannot be tested. The CDR3 is 14 amino acids. The germline CDR1 and CDR2 sequences are MDHEN and SYDVKM.

The rearrangement links TRBV28 to TRBJ2-7; TCRdb selects TRBD1, and the lack of DNA leaves this call unchecked. CDR1 is MDHEN, CDR2 SYDVKM, per germline. The CDR3 is made up of 13 amino acids. The CDR3 sequence is CATLGQGAYEQYF.

The rearrangement links TRBV28 to TRBJ2-5; TCRdb selects TRBD2, and the lack of DNA leaves this call unchecked. Germline CDR1 is MDHEN and CDR2 is SYDVKM. The CDR3 is 15 amino acids. The CDR3 reads CASSPDKPIQETQYF.

The chain uses TRBV6-5 and TRBJ2-3. The length of the CDR3 is 12 residues. From germline, CDR1 is MNHEY and CDR2 SVGAGI. This chain's CDR3 is CASYSSTDTQYF.

According to its frequency, this clonotype is medium-sized. The rearrangement links TRBV7-8 to TRBJ2-1. The CDR3 runs 17 residues. Germline CDR1 and CDR2: SGHVS and FQNEAQ. The CDR3 loop is CASSLARSSLAHNEQFF.

The V call is TRBV28, the J call TRBJ1-5. The CDR3 contains 15 residues. Germline CDR1 MDHEN, CDR2 SYDVKM. The CDR3 loop is CASSLEDMPNQPQHF.

J is TRBJ2-6 and V is TRBV3-1. CDR3 length: 17 amino acids. The germline gives CDR1 LGHDT, CDR2 YNNKEL (reference sequence). The CDR3 sequence is CASSPLGTDPGANVLTF. Drawing the rest from reference TRBV3-1 and TRBJ2-6, the complete variable domain is DTAVSQTPKYLVTQMGNDKSIKCEQNLGHDTMYWYKQDSKKFLKIMFSYNNKELIINETVPNRFSPKSPDKAHLNLHINSLELGDSAVYFCASSPLGTDPGANVLTFGAGSRLTVL.

The V gene is TRBV28, the J gene TRBJ2-7. Per the germline V gene, CDR1 is MDHEN and CDR2 is SYDVKM. CDR3 length equals 13 residues. The CDR3 here is CASSRQSPYEQYF.

The J gene is TRBJ2-7, the V gene TRBV5-6; TCRdb returns TRBD1, unconfirmable since there is no DNA. Germline CDR1 SGHDT, CDR2 YYEEEE. The CDR3 extends over 16 amino acids. The CDR3 sequence is CASSLEMGLASYEQYF.

The chain links TRBV5-1 to TRBJ2-3. Per the germline V gene, CDR1 is SGHRS and CDR2 is YFSETQ. CDR3 length: 15 residues. The CDR3: CASSLPGASTDTQYF.

This chain uses TRBV9 with TRBJ1-6. Germline V CDR1 and CDR2: SGDLS, YYNGEE. CDR3 size: 14 residues. The CDR3 sequence: CASSVTGNDSPLHF.

The chain recombines TRBV27 with TRBJ1-5; TCRdb outputs TRBD1, but without DNA this stays unchecked. CDR1 and CDR2 from the germline V gene are MNHEY and SMNVEV (reference sequence). The CDR3 is 14 residues long. The CDR3 here is CASRDLLGAQPQHF.

V is TRBV28 and J is TRBJ2-7; the D gene TCRdb calls, TRBD1, cannot be checked with no DNA. The CDR3 extends over 13 amino acids. Germline values: CDR1 MDHEN, CDR2 SYDVKM. CDR3 residues: CASIGGGSYEQYF.

The rearrangement joins TRBV5-4 to TRBJ1-2; TCRdb's D call, TRBD1, is unchecked because there is no DNA. Germline values: CDR1 SGHNT, CDR2 YYREEE (reference sequence). The CDR3 runs to 13 residues. This chain's CDR3 is CASSPTGNYGYTF.

The rearrangement links TRBV12-3 or TRBV12-4 to TRBJ2-2. The CDR3 runs to 11 residues. CDR3 sequence: CASSGSYGLFF.

The chain has TRBV27 and TRBJ2-1. The CDR3 length is 13 residues. Germline lookup yields CDR1 MNHEY and CDR2 SMNVEV (reference sequence). CDR3 region: CASSSLLDNEQFF.

The chain joins TRBV7-2 to TRBJ1-5. CDR1 is SGHTA, CDR2 FQGNSA, per germline. CDR3 size: 14 residues. The chain's CDR3 is CASSLWDSNQPQHF.

The chain couples TRBV28 to TRBJ2-1. The CDR3 extends over 14 amino acids. Germline values: CDR1 MDHEN, CDR2 SYDVKM. CDR3: CASSLTHNGDEQFF.

CDR3 protein: CASSYLGTSPGEQYF. The chain links TRBV6-5 to TRBJ2-7; TCRdb's D call of TRBD2 is untestable without DNA. The V gene's germline CDR1 is MNHEY and CDR2 SVGAGI. This CDR3 comprises 15 residues.

This rearrangement joins TRBV20-1 to TRBJ2-7; TCRdb selects TRBD2, and the lack of DNA leaves this call unchecked. The CDR3 runs 15 residues. Germline CDR1 is DFQATT and CDR2 is SNEGSKA (reference sequence). CDR3 sequence: CSARDSREWTYEQYF.

The chain's CDR3 is CASSPTYRGSYNEQFF. The chain carries TRBV27 and TRBJ2-1. There are 16 residues in the CDR3. The germline CDR1 and CDR2 sequences are MNHEY and SMNVEV (reference sequence).

The J gene is TRBJ2-2, the V gene TRBV18. Germline V gene sequence: CDR1 KGHSH, CDR2 LQKENI. This CDR3 comprises 15 residues. CDR3 residues: CASSPHQANTGELFF.

This sequence joins TRBV20-1 and TRBJ2-1. Germline CDR1 reads DFQATT; CDR2 reads SNEGSKA (reference sequence). CDR3 length: 17 residues. The CDR3 spells CSARDISAARSYNEQFF.

Measured by frequency, this clonotype is medium-sized. The chain uses TRBV14 and TRBJ2-7; TCRdb indicates TRBD1, and absent DNA this call remains unverified. The CDR3 spans 14 residues. Germline CDR1 SGHDN, CDR2 FVKESK. CDR3 sequence: CASSHGRQYYEQYF.

The V and J genes are TRBV6-6 and TRBJ1-1. Looked up from germline, CDR1 is MNHNY and CDR2 is SVGAGI (reference sequence). The CDR3 sequence is 11 residues long. The CDR3 loop reads CASSYPSEAFF.

This rearrangement joins TRBV6-5 to TRBJ1-1. CDR1 and CDR2 (germline): MNHEY, SVGAGI. This CDR3 is 13 amino acids long. The CDR3 region is CASSWKGNTEAFF.